These 23 T cell receptor beta chains were all obtained from the same sample, sequenced in a study of cytomegalovirus exposure and HLA in healthy donors. The primer mix had 60 Vbeta and 13 Jbeta primers. Some clones are missing from TCRdb's copy, which holds only in-frame ones; the method was immunoSEQ multiplex PCR. The sample includes approximately 300,000 clones, about 80% of them seen just once. Sequences were obtained from PBMCs. These receptors were taken from a girl aged 2 to 9 in good health and CMV-seronegative.

The J gene is TRBJ2-7, the V gene TRBV27, with D possibly being TRBD1 (6 bases). This CDR3 has 16 amino acids. Trimming removed 1 base from V and 2 bases from J, with 15 bases in between. Germline CDR1 MNHEY, CDR2 SMNVEV (reference sequence). Here the CDR3 reads CASSLYRDIPPYEQYF. The CDR3, as DNA: TGTGCCAGCAGTTTATATCGGGACATCCCTCCCTACGAGCAGTACTTC.

The chain combines TRBV18 with TRBJ2-1; TRBD1 might be the D (5 bases). V gave up 2 bases and J gave up 9 bases, with 5 bases separating them. Germline lookup yields CDR1 KGHSH and CDR2 LQKENI. The CDR3 runs to 11 residues. Here the CDR3 reads CASSPGAEQFF. DNA for the CDR3: TGTGCCAGCTCACCAGGGGCTGAGCAGTTCTTC.

J is TRBJ2-1 and V is TRBV29-1, with D possibly matching TRBD2 (5 bases). The V end lost 1 base, the J end lost 3 bases, and 10 bases lay between the germline ends. This CDR3 is 14 amino acids long. Germline V lookup: CDR1 SQVTM, CDR2 ANQGSEA. CDR3 region: CSVEGTGVYNEQFF. The CDR3 DNA reads TGCAGCGTTGAAGGGACTGGGGTCTACAATGAGCAGTTCTTC.

This chain connects TRBV25-1 to TRBJ1-1; D is possibly TRBD1 (6 bases). The V end lost 0 bases, the J end lost 5 bases, and 10 bases lay between the germline ends. From germline, CDR1 is MGHDK and CDR2 SYGVNS. The CDR3 is 14 amino acids. CDR3 loop: CASSEYGRGTEAFF. CDR3 DNA: TGTGCCAGCAGTGAATACGGCAGGGGAACTGAAGCTTTCTTT.

The chain uses TRBV9 and TRBJ1-2, with 10 bases that match TRBD1. The CDR3 covers 14 residues. V was pared by 3 bases and J by 4 bases, with 3 bases of the junction left unmatched. The germline V gene encodes CDR1 SGDLS and CDR2 YYNGEE. CDR3 nucleotides: TGTGCCAGCAGCGGACAGGGGGCGTTCTATGGCTACACCTTC. It yields the protein CASSGQGAFYGYTF.

V usage is TRBV7-9 and J usage is TRBJ2-3; 8 bases fit TRBD1. Germline V gene data show CDR1 as SEHNR and CDR2 as FQNEAQ (reference sequence). V lost 7 bases and J lost 0; bases outside the gene matches: 6. This CDR3 is built from 15 residues. The CDR3 DNA follows: TGTGCCAGCAACTCAGGACAGGGAAGCACAGATACGCAGTATTTT. The encoded protein is CASNSGQGSTDTQYF. The complete variable domain, with remaining parts taken from reference TRBV7-9 and TRBJ2-3, reads DTGVSQNPRHKITKRGQNVTFRCDPISEHNRLYWYRQTLGQGPEFLTYFQNEAQLEKSRLLSDRFSAERPKGSFSTLEIQRTEQGDSAMYLCASNSGQGSTDTQYFGPGTRLTVL.

The chain combines TRBV7-9 with TRBJ2-7, with TRBD2 matching 11 bases. J gave up 5 bases and V 5 bases, and 5 bases lay outside the gene matches. The germline V gene encodes CDR1 SEHNR and CDR2 FQNEAQ (reference sequence). The CDR3 has 14 amino acids. The CDR3 DNA is TGTGCCAGCAGCCGTCTAGCGGGAGGTCACGAGCAGTACTTC. Translation: CASSRLAGGHEQYF.

Turning to this clone: Sequence at one end of the junction differs from germline and may be a read error. V is TRBV7-9 and J is TRBJ2-7; TRBD1 aligns across 9 bases. This CDR3 region has 15 residues. Germline V gene data show CDR1 as SEHNR and CDR2 as FQNEAQ (reference sequence). CDR3 sequence (DNA): TGTTCCAGCAGTACCCGGGACAGGGCATCCTACGAGCAGTACTTC. Its protein is CSSSTRDRASYEQYF.

The J gene is TRBJ1-1, the V gene TRBV5-1; D possibly corresponds to TRBD1 (6 bases). Trimming pared 0 bases from V and 0 bases from J, leaving 15 bases between. The CDR3 is 17 amino acids. Germline-derived CDR1 and CDR2 are SGHRS and YFSETQ. The CDR3 sequence: CASSLVGQGSLNTEAFF. CDR3 DNA sequence: TGCGCCAGCAGCTTGGTTGGGCAGGGGAGCCTGAACACTGAAGCTTTCTTT.

The chain is built from TRBV6-1 and TRBJ2-7; tentatively, D is TRBD2 (5 bases). Germline assignment: CDR1 MNHNS and CDR2 SASEGT. The CDR3 is made up of 13 amino acids. Trimming took off 5 bases at V and 7 bases at J, with 15 bases between the two ends. CDR3 residues: CASSPLLPGEQYF. In DNA, the CDR3 is TGTGCCAGCAGTCCCCTTCTCCCGGGGGAGCAGTACTTC.

This clone was detected a few times. This chain connects TRBV19 to TRBJ2-1; TRBD1 might be the D (5 bases). Trimming stripped 5 bases from V and 1 base from J, with 12 bases between. Germline CDR1 and CDR2: LNHDA and SQIVND (reference sequence). This CDR3 has 15 residues. CDR3 nucleotides: TGTGCCAGTAGTGTGGACATTTCTTCCTACAATGAGCAGTTCTTC. Translation gives CASSVDISSYNEQFF.

The chain employs TRBV28 and TRBJ1-4, with TRBD1 as a possible D gene (5 bases). V was shortened by 4 bases and J by 7 bases, with 16 bases between the two germline ends. The CDR3 runs 15 residues. CDR1 and CDR2 (germline): MDHEN, SYDVKM. CDR3: CASSSWGGTGEKLFF. The CDR3 DNA reads TGTGCCAGCAGTTCTTGGGGGGGGACGGGTGAAAAACTGTTTTTT.

This chain connects TRBV10-3 to TRBJ2-1, with 9 nucleotides matching TRBD1. Per the germline V gene, CDR1 is ENHRY and CDR2 is SYGVKD. J was trimmed by 4 bases and V by 3 bases; bases with no gene match: 7. The CDR3 extends over 16 amino acids. For the CDR3, the DNA is TGTGCCATCAGTGACCGAGGACAGGGGAGTTACAATGAGCAGTTCTTC. Protein: CAISDRGQGSYNEQFF.

This chain links TRBV7-3 with TRBJ2-5, with TRBD1 matching 9 bases. CDR3 length: 15 amino acids. J lost 3 bases, V lost 3 bases, and 5 bases had no gene match. Germline values: CDR1 SGHTA, CDR2 FQGTGA. CDR3 residues: CASSFGTGWEETQYF. The CDR3 nucleotides read TGTGCCAGCAGCTTCGGGACAGGGTGGGAAGAGACCCAGTACTTC.

This sequence joins TRBV7-2 and TRBJ1-4; maybe TRBD1 (6 bases). From germline, CDR1 is SGHTA and CDR2 FQGNSA. V lost 6 bases to trimming and J lost 8 bases, with 13 bases between them. This CDR3 region has 13 residues. CDR3 nucleotides: TGTGCCAGCAGACCCTGGACAGAAGAAAAACTGTTTTTT. Amino acids: CASRPWTEEKLFF.

A note on this clone: At the DNA level, this CDR3 is encoded by other sequences in the same sample as well. V usage is TRBV6-5 and J usage is TRBJ2-7; D remains unclear. This CDR3 has 14 amino acids. The germline CDR1 and CDR2 sequences are MNHEY and SVGAGI. Trimming stripped 2 bases from V and 0 bases from J, with 8 bases between. The CDR3 DNA reads TGTGCCAGCAGTTACGATGCAGGCTCCTACGAGCAGTACTTC. It codes for CASSYDAGSYEQYF.

The V gene is TRBV5-1, the J gene TRBJ2-2, with TRBD2 as a possible D gene (5 bases). The CDR3 is 14 amino acids. Trimming stripped 3 bases from V and 2 bases from J, with 8 bases between. Germline V gene lookup returns CDR1 SGHRS and CDR2 YFSETQ. CDR3 DNA sequence: TGCGCCAGCAGCTCCGGACTTAACACCGGGGAGCTGTTTTTT. Residues: CASSSGLNTGELFF.

The chain employs TRBV5-1 and TRBJ2-1, with D hard to call. The germline V gene has CDR1 SGHRS and CDR2 YFSETQ. CDR3 size: 14 residues. V was clipped by 0 bases and J by 13 bases, with 17 bases between them. The CDR3 is CASSLGMSVYQQFF. CDR3 coding DNA: TGCGCCAGCAGCTTGGGGATGAGCGTTTATCAACAGTTCTTC.

The rearrangement links TRBV10-3 to TRBJ2-2; unclear D gene. The CDR3 length is 13 residues. Germline CDR1 ENHRY, CDR2 SYGVKD. Trimming took 8 bases from V and 4 from J, leaving 11 bases between them. DNA of the CDR3: TGTGCCATCCGCACTCCTACCACCGGGGAGCTGTTTTTT. It translates to CAIRTPTTGELFF.

V usage is TRBV7-9 and J usage is TRBJ2-7; the D gene is possibly TRBD1 (5 bases). Deletions cut 4 bases from V and 6 bases from J, with 16 bases between. The CDR3 covers 14 residues. Germline-derived CDR1 and CDR2 are SEHNR and FQNEAQ (reference sequence). The CDR3 bases are TGTGCCAGCAGCTCACCCCAGGGCAGGTCCGAGCAGTACTTC. This encodes CASSSPQGRSEQYF.

This clone was observed a few times. The chain couples TRBV5-1 to TRBJ1-1, with 10 bases identical to TRBD1. The length of the CDR3 is 17 residues. The germline gives CDR1 SGHRS, CDR2 YFSETQ. J was trimmed by 7 bases and V by 0 bases; bases with no gene match: 12. The CDR3 loop is CASSLVFGTGAFGEAFF. DNA of the CDR3: TGCGCCAGCAGCTTGGTATTCGGGACAGGGGCCTTCGGTGAAGCTTTCTTT.

V usage is TRBV28 and J usage is TRBJ1-2; 10 bases agree with TRBD1. This CDR3 region has 17 residues. Germline loops: CDR1 MDHEN, CDR2 SYDVKM. Losses at the gene ends were 4 bases for V and 4 bases for J; bases not matched to a gene: 12. The CDR3 DNA is TGTGCCAGCAGTTCTCCGACAGGGGGCGCGCAATCCTATGGCTACACCTTC. Its protein is CASSSPTGGAQSYGYTF.

The chain uses TRBV5-1 and TRBJ2-7; tentative D call: TRBD2 (5 bases). The CDR3 contains 15 residues. V was shortened by 0 bases and J by 2 bases, with 12 bases between the two germline ends. The germline CDR1 and CDR2 sequences are SGHRS and YFSETQ. The CDR3 loop reads CASSLAASRAYEQYF. The CDR3 DNA reads TGCGCCAGCAGCTTGGCCGCTAGCCGAGCCTACGAGCAGTACTTC.